Listed below are T cell receptor beta chains from one sample, sequenced in a study of molecular identifiers for immune sequencing clone quantification. TCRdb itself ran the PCR reads through MiXCR, one entry per CDR3 protein. Of just under 650,000 distinct CDR3 sequences in the sample, about 20% are singletons; the top ten hold roughly 0.9%. Sequencing was done on a sample of naive CD8+ T cells from blood, with Jurkat cell RNA spiked in. These receptors were collected from a human donor in good health. Some libraries in this study had Jurkat cell RNA spiked in. CDR3s include the opening cysteine and the closing phenylalanine or tryptophan. The order of the fields is D gene, J gene, clone size, V gene, CDR3 protein, CDR3 DNA. A D gene is named only where the DNA matches it firmly. Rows may omit the clone size; those that give it use once, few, many or a size class.

TRBD1,TRBJ2-2,-,TRBV6-1,CASKEDRGLWELFF,TGTGCCAGCAAGGAGGACAGGGGGCTCTGGGAGCTGTTTTTT
-,TRBJ1-1,many,TRBV20-1,CSARTLGAEAFF,TGCAGTGCTAGAACGCTGGGGGCTGAAGCTTTCTTT
TRBD1,TRBJ2-2,-,TRBV13,CASSTRDRGPNTGELFF,TGTGCCAGCAGCACCCGGGACAGGGGCCCAAACACCGGGGAGCTGTTTTTT
-,TRBJ1-3,-,TRBV3-1,CASSQDPAYAGEDGNTIYF,TGTGCCAGCAGCCAAGATCCAGCATACGCAGGGGAAGATGGAAACACCATATATTTT
-,TRBJ1-1,many,TRBV4-1,CASSQDRDSWNTEAFF,TGCGCCAGCAGCCAAGATCGCGACAGTTGGAACACTGAAGCTTTCTTT
TRBD1,TRBJ2-2,few,TRBV19,CASSIWTGGPGELFF,TGTGCCAGTAGTATATGGACAGGGGGTCCCGGGGAGCTGTTTTTT
-,TRBJ2-7,few,TRBV20-1,CSGGISGQFYEQYF,TGCAGTGGTGGGATATCAGGTCAATTCTACGAGCAGTACTTC
-,TRBJ2-3,-,TRBV7-3,CASSFGEGGPDTQYF,TGTGCCAGCAGCTTCGGGGAAGGAGGGCCAGATACGCAGTATTTT
-,TRBJ1-5,-,TRBV9,CASSAGAAHNQPQHF,TGTGCCAGCAGCGCCGGGGCCGCGCATAATCAGCCCCAGCATTTT
-,TRBJ1-1,many,TRBV29-1,CSATPGDNVLLEAFF,TGCAGCGCCACACCAGGGGATAATGTACTACTTGAAGCTTTCTTT
-,TRBJ2-2,many,TRBV24-1,CATRGPGRGSGELFF,TGTGCCACCAGGGGCCCAGGCCGGGGGTCCGGGGAGCTGTTTTTT
-,TRBJ1-5,-,TRBV28,CASSYRNQPQRF,TGTGCCAGCAGCTATCGCAATCAGCCCCAGCGTTTT
-,TRBJ1-1,many,TRBV29-1,CSVEGAGTEAFF,TGCAGCGTTGAAGGGGCGGGCACTGAAGCTTTCTTT
-,TRBJ1-5,many,TRBV9,CASSVGGASNQPQHF,TGTGCCAGCAGCGTTGGGGGGGCCAGCAATCAGCCCCAGCATTTT
TRBD2,TRBJ2-7,many,TRBV20-1,CSARDHTGGPYEQYF,TGCAGTGCTAGAGATCATACGGGGGGGCCCTACGAGCAGTACTTC
-,TRBJ1-2,many,TRBV29-1,CSVEWGSNYGYTF,TGCAGCGTTGAGTGGGGATCCAACTATGGCTACACCTTC
-,TRBJ1-2,-,TRBV5-4,CASSSDMTVYNYGYTF,TGTGCCAGCAGTTCGGATATGACGGTTTATAACTATGGCTACACCTTC
-,TRBJ2-3,many,TRBV27,CASSFPKLFTDTQYF,TGTGCCAGCAGTTTCCCAAAACTCTTCACAGATACGCAGTATTTT
-,TRBJ2-7,many,TRBV7-8,CASSLAPVSSYEQYF,TGTGCCAGCAGCTTAGCCCCCGTTAGCTCCTACGAGCAGTACTTC
-,TRBJ1-1,many,TRBV19,CASSTRTPSDTEAFF,TGTGCCAGTAGTACCCGGACTCCATCGGACACTGAAGCTTTCTTT
-,TRBJ1-1,many,TRBV28,CASSLAPGPTGEAFF,TGTGCCAGCAGTTTAGCTCCGGGACCAACGGGTGAAGCTTTCTTT
-,TRBJ2-7,once,TRBV4-1,CACSPRVFYEQYF,TGCGCCTGCAGCCCCAGGGTTTTCTACGAGCAGTACTTC
-,TRBJ2-3,-,TRBV19,CASSIVFAASPSTDTQYF,TGTGCCAGTAGTATAGTTTTTGCGGCCAGCCCTAGCACAGATACGCAGTATTTT
TRBD1,TRBJ2-3,many,TRBV12-3/TRBV12-4,CASSPTGGGTDTQYF,TGTGCCAGCAGTCCGACAGGGGGCGGCACAGATACGCAGTATTTT
-,TRBJ2-2,few,TRBV19,CASSMSGPDTGELFF,TGTGCCAGTAGTATGTCTGGGCCGGACACCGGGGAGCTGTTTTTT
-,TRBJ2-1,many,TRBV21-1,CASSKRCGRAGQFF,TGTGCCAGCAGCAAAAGGTGCGGGAGGGCCGGCCAGTTCTTC
-,TRBJ2-5,-,TRBV9,CASSVYGGVETQYF,TGTGCCAGCAGCGTATACGGCGGAGTGGAGACCCAGTACTTC
-,TRBJ1-1,-,TRBV14,CASSHEVRGVDTEALF,TGTGCCAGCAGCCACGAGGTTAGGGGGGTCGACACTGAAGCTCTCTTT